Each of the 26 T cell receptor beta chains below was sequenced from the same sample in a study of shared clonotypes between healthy human individuals (dated by TCRdb to the early 2020s). The library was generated by the immunoSEQ multiplex PCR assay. TCRdb provides this immuneACCESS table in a form limited to in-frame rearrangements. Some clones are lacking; in checked studies, under half of them reflect an unresolved V gene, and why the rest are absent is not known. This sample lists millions of clones; about 95% were detected once. The ten largest clonotypes hold 1.1% of the sample. CD8 naive samples were CD45RO-negative cells positively selected for CCR7, giving a CD45RA+CCR7+ population that excluded TemRA cells. Sample: naive CD8+ T cells sorted from blood. The cell subset or site label for this specimen denotes: CD45RA+CCR7+. These receptors came from a man aged 18 to 29 in good health.

This chain joins TRBV27 and TRBJ1-6; no definite D call. The V and J ends lost 3 bases and 0 bases respectively, with 9 bases between them. Per the germline V gene, CDR1 is MNHEY and CDR2 is SMNVEV (reference sequence). The CDR3 length is 16 residues. CDR3 sequence (DNA): TGTGCCAGCAGTTTGAAGGGTAACTCCTATAATTCACCCCTCCACTTT. Translating gives CASSLKGNSYNSPLHF.

The V call is TRBV6-6, the J call TRBJ2-7; 7 bases are a match to TRBD2. The CDR3 has 15 amino acids. The ends lost 0 bases at V and 3 bases at J; junction bases unmatched: 5. Per the germline V gene, CDR1 is MNHNY and CDR2 is SVGAGI (reference sequence). Here the CDR3 DNA reads TGTGCCAGCAGTTACTCGGGGGGGACCCACTACGAGCAGTACTTC. Translating it yields CASSYSGGTHYEQYF.

The J gene is TRBJ1-5, the V gene TRBV19; D unclear. This CDR3 has 13 residues. The germline CDR1 and CDR2 sequences are LNHDA and SQIVND (reference sequence). V was trimmed by 0 bases and J by 5 bases, leaving 5 bases between them. The CDR3 loop reads CASSIDSDQPQHF. The CDR3 nucleotides read TGTGCCAGTAGTATAGATTCCGATCAGCCCCAGCATTTT.

The V gene is TRBV6-5, the J gene TRBJ1-6, with a weak D call TRBD1 (6 bases). The CDR3 has 14 amino acids. The germline CDR1 and CDR2 sequences are MNHEY and SVGAGI. V was clipped by 6 bases and J by 10 bases, with 16 bases between them. The CDR3 region is CASSPEGRGSPLHF. The CDR3 region has the DNA TGTGCCAGCAGCCCCGAGGGCAGGGGATCACCCCTCCACTTT.

The genes are TRBV28 and TRBJ1-1; 9 nucleotides agree with TRBD1. The germline V gene has CDR1 MDHEN and CDR2 SYDVKM. The V segment lost 5 bases and the J segment 5 bases; nucleotides outside the gene matches: 6. The CDR3 runs to 14 residues. In DNA form, the CDR3 reads TGTGCCAGCAGTCTACAGGGGGCCAGAACTGAAGCTTTCTTT. Protein product: CASSLQGARTEAFF.

This rearrangement joins TRBV5-6 to TRBJ2-7; 8 bases align to TRBD2. There are 14 residues in the CDR3. Germline CDR1 and CDR2: SGHDT and YYEEEE. V shed 5 bases, J shed 2 bases, and the junction held 6 bases outside the gene matches. DNA of the CDR3: TGTGCCAGCAGAATTCGGGGGGGAACCTACGAGCAGTACTTC. Translation gives CASRIRGGTYEQYF.

This chain connects TRBV25-1 to TRBJ2-5, with 16 bases identical to TRBD2. The J segment lost 5 bases and the V segment lost 7 bases, leaving 10 bases of the junction unmatched. The CDR3 spans 17 residues. Germline CDR1 MGHDK, CDR2 SYGVNS. The CDR3 DNA reads as TGTGCCAGCAACGCCGGGACTAGCGGGGGGGCAAGGGAGACCCAGTACTTC. Its protein is CASNAGTSGGARETQYF.

The genes are TRBV6-5 and TRBJ1-1, with no clear D. CDR1 and CDR2 from the germline V gene are MNHEY and SVGAGI. The V end was cut by 0 bases, the J end by 3 bases, with 5 bases between. The CDR3 runs 13 residues. CDR3 loop: CASSYSWYTEAFF. The DNA of the CDR3 is TGTGCCAGCAGTTACTCCTGGTACACTGAAGCTTTCTTT.

This chain uses TRBV7-3 with TRBJ2-1, with 7 bases fitting TRBD2. This CDR3 is 15 amino acids long. Trimming removed 1 base from V and 8 bases from J; junction bases left unmatched: 8. Germline V gene data show CDR1 as SGHTA and CDR2 as FQGTGA. For the CDR3, the DNA is TGTGCCAGCAGCTTAATTGGGTTAGCGGGTGATGAGCAGTTCTTC. This encodes CASSLIGLAGDEQFF.

V gene TRBV7-9 combines with J gene TRBJ2-5, with 7 bases fitting TRBD1. CDR1 is SEHNR and CDR2 is FQNEAQ in the germline V gene (reference sequence). The ends lost 0 bases at V and 5 bases at J; junction bases unmatched: 12. The length of the CDR3 is 17 residues. DNA of the CDR3: TGTGCCAGCAGCTTAGCTCCGACAGGGAGTCCGAGGGAGACCCAGTACTTC. Protein product: CASSLAPTGSPRETQYF.

V is TRBV29-1 and J is TRBJ1-1; TRBD1 is a possible D gene (6 bases). V gave up 4 bases and J gave up 1 base, with 22 bases separating them. Germline assignment: CDR1 SQVTM and CDR2 ANQGSEA. The CDR3 has 17 amino acids. The CDR3 sequence: CSVAGTFAKVANTEAFF. In nucleotides, the CDR3 is TGCAGCGTTGCCGGGACATTCGCTAAGGTGGCGAACACTGAAGCTTTCTTT.

This rearrangement joins TRBV6-1 to TRBJ2-7; no clear D gene. Looked up from germline, CDR1 is MNHNS and CDR2 is SASEGT. The CDR3 covers 11 residues. The V end lost 3 bases, the J end lost 12 bases, and 12 bases lay between the germline ends. The CDR3 region is CASSEPDWAYF. The CDR3 DNA reads TGTGCCAGCAGTGAGCCCGACTGGGCGTACTTC.

V and J are TRBV6-1 and TRBJ2-7, with D uncertain. V was clipped by 0 bases and J by 3 bases, with 6 bases between them. Germline loops: CDR1 MNHNS, CDR2 SASEGT. The CDR3 sequence is 13 residues long. The CDR3 protein is CASSEAVHYEQYF. The CDR3 coding sequence is TGTGCCAGCAGTGAAGCCGTCCACTACGAGCAGTACTTC.

This chain connects TRBV29-1 to TRBJ2-7; D may be TRBD2 (6 bases). CDR1 is SQVTM, CDR2 ANQGSEA, per germline. The V and J ends lost 5 bases and 4 bases respectively, with 9 bases between them. The length of the CDR3 is 11 residues. CDR3 sequence reads: CSVFREYEQYF. CDR3 bases: TGCAGCGTTTTCCGGGAGTACGAGCAGTACTTC.

V is TRBV4-3 and J is TRBJ2-1, with 7 positions matching TRBD2. V trimming: 4 bases; J trimming: 3 bases; junction bases outside the gene matches: 12. Germline loops: CDR1 LGHNA, CDR2 YSLEER. The CDR3 covers 17 residues. CDR3 DNA: TGCGCCAGCAGCCCCGGAATAGCGGGCTCCGTCTACAATGAGCAGTTCTTC. It specifies CASSPGIAGSVYNEQFF.

The chain links TRBV28 to TRBJ2-5, with TRBD2 matching 7 bases. Germline lookup yields CDR1 MDHEN and CDR2 SYDVKM. Trimming cost V 3 bases and J 2 bases; bases outside gene matches: 3. This CDR3 is built from 14 residues. CDR3 sequence (DNA): TGTGCCAGCAGTTTTGTGGGGGGGCAAGAGACCCAGTACTTC. Translating gives CASSFVGGQETQYF.

The chain is built from TRBV7-9 and TRBJ2-7, with D hard to call. CDR3 length: 14 amino acids. V shed 5 bases and J shed 1 base, with 12 bases lying between them. Germline V gene sequence: CDR1 SEHNR, CDR2 FQNEAQ (reference sequence). The CDR3: CASSRTAESYEQYF. In DNA form, the CDR3 reads TGTGCCAGCAGCCGGACGGCAGAATCCTACGAGCAGTACTTC.

The chain is built from TRBV9 and TRBJ2-1; tentative D call: TRBD2 (6 bases). Germline V gene data show CDR1 as SGDLS and CDR2 as YYNGEE. This CDR3 contains 14 residues. V shed 3 bases and J shed 10 bases, with 17 bases lying between them. This chain's CDR3 is CASSGLSGLAEQFF. The CDR3 nucleotides read TGTGCCAGCAGCGGACTAAGCGGGTTGGCGGAGCAGTTCTTC.

V and J are TRBV5-1 and TRBJ2-7; tentative D call: TRBD2 (5 bases). CDR3 length: 16 amino acids. V gave up 4 bases and J gave up 2 bases, with 19 bases separating them. Per the germline V gene, CDR1 is SGHRS and CDR2 is YFSETQ. The CDR3 reads CASSPRGGVQTYEQYF. DNA of the CDR3: TGCGCCAGCAGCCCCCGGGGTGGGGTCCAGACCTACGAGCAGTACTTC.

The V gene is TRBV7-8, the J gene TRBJ1-2; D is uncertain. The germline CDR1 and CDR2 sequences are SGHVS and FQNEAQ. The CDR3 is made up of 14 amino acids. With 1 base removed from V and 3 bases from J, the gap between germline ends came to 9 bases. The CDR3 DNA follows: TGTGCCAGCAGCTTAGGTAACAGTGACTATGGCTACACCTTC. Its protein is CASSLGNSDYGYTF.

V and J are TRBV6-5 and TRBJ2-5; 7 bases match TRBD2. The CDR3 sequence is 15 residues long. Losses at the gene ends were 2 bases for V and 2 bases for J; bases not matched to a gene: 5. Germline CDR1 and CDR2: MNHEY and SVGAGI. The CDR3, as DNA: TGTGCCAGCAGTTACCAGCGGGACGGGCAAGAGACCCAGTACTTC. The encoded protein is CASSYQRDGQETQYF.

The chain carries TRBV30 and TRBJ2-1; D is ambiguous. The CDR3 runs to 14 residues. From germline, CDR1 is GTSNPN and CDR2 SVGIG (reference sequence). V lost 2 bases and J 5 bases, leaving 13 bases between the germline ends. The CDR3 sequence: CAWSLGANNNEQFF. The DNA for the CDR3 is TGTGCCTGGAGTTTAGGTGCCAACAACAATGAGCAGTTCTTC.

V gene TRBV5-1 combines with J gene TRBJ2-7; 9 nucleotides align to TRBD1. Germline values: CDR1 SGHRS, CDR2 YFSETQ. The CDR3 totals 15 residues. V shed 5 bases and J 2 bases; nucleotides not matched to a gene: 8. In DNA, the CDR3 is TGCGCCAGCAGACCGGGACAGGGAGGTCCCTACGAGCAGTACTTC. Encoded protein: CASRPGQGGPYEQYF.

The chain uses TRBV7-9 and TRBJ2-7; 7 nucleotides agree with TRBD1. V was pared by 5 bases and J by 6 bases, with 7 bases of the junction left unmatched. This CDR3 spans 13 amino acids. CDR1 is SEHNR, CDR2 FQNEAQ, per germline (reference sequence). Written as DNA, the CDR3 is TGTGCCAGCAGCCCCTGGACAGGCGGCGAGCAGTACTTC. Protein sequence: CASSPWTGGEQYF.

The chain combines TRBV5-1 with TRBJ2-3; the match to TRBD2 covers 14 bases. The CDR3 length is 17 residues. CDR1 is SGHRS and CDR2 is YFSETQ in the germline V gene. V trimming: 3 bases; J trimming: 5 bases; junction bases outside the gene matches: 8. In DNA form, the CDR3 reads TGCGCCAGCAGCTCTACCGGGACTAGCGGGGGCGGAGATACGCAGTATTTT. It translates to CASSSTGTSGGGDTQYF.

The chain joins TRBV5-4 to TRBJ2-2; 7 nucleotides agree with TRBD1. There are 14 residues in the CDR3. V lost 5 bases to trimming and J lost 2 bases; unmatched junction nucleotides: 3. Germline CDR1 reads SGHNT; CDR2 reads YYREEE (reference sequence). The DNA of the CDR3 is TGTGCCAGCAGGCGGACAGGCAACACCGGGGAGCTGTTTTTT. This translates into CASRRTGNTGELFF.